The 26 T cell receptor beta chains listed next were all sequenced from one sample in a study of shared clonotypes between healthy human individuals. TCRdb's table, derived via immunoSEQ multiplex PCR, lists solely in-frame clones and lacks some. The data contain a few million clones, 80% to 95% of them singletons. Sequenced sample: naive CD4+ T cells from PBMCs. Subset indicated: CD45RA+ positively selected. These receptors were obtained from a man between 18 and 29 years old in good health. Some clones in this sample may be carry-over from other donors' samples.

V and J are TRBV5-5 and TRBJ1-2; 7 bases align to TRBD1. V trimming: 7 bases; J trimming: 1 base; junction bases outside the gene matches: 7. CDR3 length equals 14 residues. From germline, CDR1 is SGHKS and CDR2 YYEKEE (reference sequence). The DNA of the CDR3 is TGTGCCAGCCACGTCCAGGGGGTTAACTATGGCTACACCTTC. Protein sequence: CASHVQGVNYGYTF. Together with reference TRBV5-5 and TRBJ1-2, the CDR3 gives the full variable domain: DAGVTQSPTHLIKTRGQQVTLRCSPISGHKSVSWYQQVLGQGPQFIFQYYEKEERGRGNFPDRFSARQFPNYSSELNVNALLLGDSALYLCASHVQGVNYGYTFGSGTRLTVV.

This clone was seen a few times. This chain links TRBV11-2 with TRBJ1-1; D gene ambiguous. CDR1 and CDR2 from the germline V gene are SGHAT and FQNNGV. V dropped 6 bases and J dropped 4 bases, with 9 bases sitting between them. The CDR3 sequence is 12 residues long. The CDR3 here is CASRRRSTEAFF. DNA of the CDR3: TGTGCCAGCAGGAGGCGGAGCACTGAAGCTTTCTTT. Full variable domain (rest looked up from reference TRBV11-2 and TRBJ1-1): EAGVAQSPRYKIIEKRQSVAFWCNPISGHATLYWYQQILGQGPKLLIQFQNNGVVDDSQLPKDRFSAERLKGVDSTLKIQPAKLEDSAVYLCASRRRSTEAFFGQGTRLTVV.

This clone has only a few counts. Within the sample, other DNA sequences also encode this same CDR3. The rearrangement links TRBV29-1 to TRBJ1-1, with D possibly TRBD1 on 6 matching bases. With 3 bases removed from V and 5 bases from J, the gap between germline ends came to 7 bases. The germline V gene has CDR1 SQVTM and CDR2 ANQGSEA. CDR3 length: 11 residues. CDR3 in DNA: TGCAGCGTTGACAGGGGTACTGAAGCTTTCTTT. This codes for CSVDRGTEAFF.

The table lists this clone with a count of one. The chain combines TRBV5-1 with TRBJ2-5, with 10 bases fitting TRBD2. V dropped 0 bases and J dropped 4; count of bases not matched to a gene: 15. Germline V CDR1 and CDR2: SGHRS, YFSETQ. This CDR3 is built from 19 residues. The CDR3 coding sequence is TGCGCCAGCAGCTTGGCCAGCCTAGCGGGAGTACAGGGGTCAGAGACCCAGTACTTC. It yields the protein CASSLASLAGVQGSETQYF.

This clone was observed once. The rearrangement links TRBV7-3 to TRBJ2-5; D ambiguous. The CDR3 extends over 15 amino acids. Germline CDR1 reads SGHTA; CDR2 reads FQGTGA. Trimming stripped 1 base from V and 9 bases from J, with 18 bases between. The CDR3 sequence is CASSLITSPPGAQYF. CDR3 nucleotides: TGTGCCAGCAGCTTAATTACCAGCCCCCCAGGAGCCCAGTACTTC.

This chain uses TRBV5-1 with TRBJ2-5, with D possibly TRBD1 on 6 matching bases. Germline V gene sequence: CDR1 SGHRS, CDR2 YFSETQ. The CDR3 sequence is 16 residues long. V lost 1 base, J lost 2 bases, and 15 bases lay in between. As DNA, the CDR3 is TGCGCCAGCAGCTTGACAGGGAACGCCCGACAAGAGACCCAGTACTTC. Protein: CASSLTGNARQETQYF.

J is TRBJ2-2 and V is TRBV6-1; D may correspond to TRBD1 or TRBD2 (5 bases each). The CDR3 runs to 13 residues. Germline V gene sequence: CDR1 MNHNS, CDR2 SASEGT. This CDR3 is CLVRDGNTGELFF. CDR3 DNA: TGTCTGGTAAGGGACGGTAACACCGGGGAGCTGTTTTTT.

V gene TRBV25-1 combines with J gene TRBJ2-7, with no clear D. Trimming shortened V by 5 bases and J by 0 bases, and 8 bases separated the two germline ends. This CDR3 has 13 amino acids. Germline V lookup: CDR1 MGHDK, CDR2 SYGVNS. The CDR3, as DNA: TGTGCCAGCAGTCTTGTTGGCTCCTACGAGCAGTACTTC. Translation gives CASSLVGSYEQYF.

This rearrangement joins TRBV18 to TRBJ2-3, with 9 positions matching TRBD1. This CDR3 has 16 residues. The junction had 9 bases not matched to a gene; V was cut back by 3 bases and J by 5 bases. Germline values: CDR1 KGHSH, CDR2 LQKENI. DNA of the CDR3: TGTGCCAGCTCACCGAGCACAGGGGGCACCGGAGATACGCAGTATTTT. Its translation: CASSPSTGGTGDTQYF. Looking up the rest from reference TRBV18 and TRBJ2-3 gives the full variable domain: NAGVMQNPRHLVRRRGQEARLRCSPMKGHSHVYWYRQLPEEGLKFMVYLQKENIIDESGMPKERFSAEFPKEGPSILRIQQVVRGDSAAYFCASSPSTGGTGDTQYFGPGTRLTVL.

This clone was seen only once. The chain couples TRBV11-2 to TRBJ2-2; TRBD2 matches 12 bases. Germline V gene sequence: CDR1 SGHAT, CDR2 FQNNGV. V shed 5 bases, J shed 7 bases, and the junction held 8 bases outside the gene matches. This CDR3 has 16 residues. As DNA, the CDR3 is TGTGCCAGCAGCGCGCTAGCGGGAGGGCAAGGCGGGGAGCTGTTTTTT. Its protein product is CASSALAGGQGGELFF.

The chain combines TRBV12-5 with TRBJ2-7, with D possibly matching TRBD1 (6 bases). The V end was cut by 4 bases, the J end by 1 base, with 14 bases between. Germline lookup yields CDR1 LGHNT and CDR2 FRNRAP. CDR3 length equals 15 residues. The CDR3 sequence is CASGSLRTVSYEQYF. In DNA form, the CDR3 reads TGTGCTAGTGGTTCGCTCCGGACAGTGTCCTACGAGCAGTACTTC.

The rearrangement uses TRBV25-1 and TRBJ2-7; 10 bases match TRBD2. After removal of 4 bases from V and 6 bases from J, the junction contained 9 bases not matched to a gene. CDR1 is MGHDK, CDR2 SYGVNS, per germline. This CDR3 spans 15 amino acids. In DNA, the CDR3 is TGTGCCAGCAGTGGGGGGACTAGCGCCTTCGCCGAGCAGTACTTC. Translation: CASSGGTSAFAEQYF.

The chain joins TRBV2 to TRBJ1-1; D unresolved. CDR1 and CDR2 (germline): SNHLY, FYNNEI. The CDR3 runs 14 residues. V was clipped by 6 bases and J by 3 bases, with 14 bases between them. DNA for the CDR3: TGTGCCAGCAGGGAACAAGAAATCGACACTGAAGCTTTCTTT. Its translation is CASREQEIDTEAFF.

The chain uses TRBV7-8 and TRBJ1-2, with D possibly being TRBD1 (6 bases). Per the germline V gene, CDR1 is SGHVS and CDR2 is FQNEAQ. The CDR3 sequence is 19 residues long. Trimming took off 4 bases at V and 0 bases at J, with 24 bases between the two ends. The CDR3 DNA reads as TGTGCCAGCAGCTCTACCTACGGGGGGGGCAGTCGATCTAACTATGGCTACACCTTC. Amino acids: CASSSTYGGGSRSNYGYTF.

V usage is TRBV27 and J usage is TRBJ2-7; TRBD1 might be the D (5 bases). Germline V CDR1 and CDR2: MNHEY, SMNVEV (reference sequence). The length of the CDR3 is 15 residues. V lost 2 bases to trimming and J lost 2 bases, with 13 bases between them. CDR3 protein: CASSLNQGSAYEQYF. CDR3 DNA: TGTGCCAGCAGTTTAAATCAGGGTTCAGCCTACGAGCAGTACTTC.

Turning to this clone: Additional DNA sequences in this sample encode the identical CDR3. The V and J genes are TRBV11-3 and TRBJ2-1; D possibly corresponds to TRBD2 (7 bases). Germline V gene sequence: CDR1 SGHNT, CDR2 YENEEA. There are 15 residues in the CDR3. Trimming pared 1 base from V and 2 bases from J, leaving 9 bases between. The CDR3 region has the DNA TGTGCCAGCAGCTTAGGCGGGGGCACCTACAATGAGCAGTTCTTC. Translating it yields CASSLGGGTYNEQFF.

The chain is built from TRBV7-2 and TRBJ2-3; the match to TRBD2 covers 9 bases. Trimming took 6 bases from V and 8 from J; bases not matched to a gene: 9. Germline CDR1 and CDR2: SGHTA and FQGNSA. The CDR3 runs 14 residues. CDR3 loop: CASRSGTSSITQYF. CDR3 nucleotides: TGTGCCAGCAGATCAGGGACTAGCTCCATTACGCAGTATTTT. Using reference TRBV7-2 and TRBJ2-3 for the parts outside the CDR3, the full variable domain is GAGVSQSPSNKVTEKGKDVELRCDPISGHTALYWYRQSLGQGLEFLIYFQGNSAPDKSGLPSDRFSAERTGGSVSTLTIQRTQQEDSAVYLCASRSGTSSITQYFGPGTRLTVL.

V usage is TRBV6-5 and J usage is TRBJ2-7, with D unresolved. V was trimmed by 4 bases and J by 0 bases, leaving 10 bases between them. Germline V gene lookup returns CDR1 MNHEY and CDR2 SVGAGI. The CDR3 is 14 amino acids. The CDR3 nucleotides are TGTGCCAGCAGTTTGGGCAGTTCCTCCTACGAGCAGTACTTC. The encoded protein is CASSLGSSSYEQYF.

The V gene is TRBV6-1, the J gene TRBJ1-2, with D perhaps TRBD1 (6 bases). V lost 2 bases and J 10 bases, leaving 20 bases between the germline ends. CDR1 and CDR2 (germline): MNHNS, SASEGT. This CDR3 is built from 15 residues. CDR3 bases: TGTGCCAGCAGTGAATGGGGCAGGGGAGCGTTTGACTACACCTTC. Protein product: CASSEWGRGAFDYTF.

This chain joins TRBV7-3 and TRBJ2-7; 12 bases are shared with TRBD1. The CDR3 sequence is 14 residues long. The germline CDR1 and CDR2 sequences are SGHTA and FQGTGA. The junction had 4 bases not matched to a gene; V was cut back by 3 bases and J by 7 bases. CDR3 bases: TGTGCCAGCAGCTTGGGACAGGGGGCAGGGGAGCAGTACTTC. It yields the protein CASSLGQGAGEQYF.

This chain connects TRBV14 to TRBJ2-2; no clear D gene. The germline gives CDR1 SGHDN, CDR2 FVKESK. Trimming removed 2 bases at V and 2 bases at J, with 15 bases between. This CDR3 is 17 amino acids long. This chain's CDR3 is CASSQNGHSSNTGELFF. In DNA form, the CDR3 reads TGTGCCAGCAGCCAAAACGGGCACAGTTCCAACACCGGGGAGCTGTTTTTT.

The CDR3 bases are TGTGCCAGCGGATACAGGGGTGAAAAACTGTTTTTT. Its protein product is CASGYRGEKLFF. The chain combines TRBV7-2 with TRBJ1-4, with TRBD1 matching over 7 bases. Trimming at V came to 8 bases and at J to 7 bases, leaving 4 bases not matched to a gene. Germline CDR1 reads SGHTA; CDR2 reads FQGNSA. The CDR3 covers 12 residues.

The chain employs TRBV18 and TRBJ2-1, with TRBD2 matching over 7 bases. V lost 6 bases to trimming and J lost 6 bases; unmatched junction nucleotides: 11. Germline CDR1 reads KGHSH; CDR2 reads LQKENI. The CDR3 spans 15 residues. The CDR3 protein is CASSHSGLGFNEQFF. The CDR3 region has the DNA TGTGCCAGCTCGCACTCCGGACTAGGGTTCAATGAGCAGTTCTTC.

The genes are TRBV2 and TRBJ1-3; no firm D call. This CDR3 spans 15 amino acids. Germline values: CDR1 SNHLY, CDR2 FYNNEI. Trimming shortened V by 6 bases and J by 1 base, and 13 bases separated the two germline ends. The CDR3 reads CASSGEGGSGNTIYF. The CDR3 region has the DNA TGTGCCAGCAGCGGGGAGGGAGGGTCTGGAAACACCATATATTTT.

The rearrangement links TRBV30 to TRBJ2-2, with a tentative D call TRBD1 (7 bases). CDR1 GTSNPN and CDR2 SVGIG come from the germline V gene (reference sequence). The CDR3 covers 14 residues. Trimming removed 2 bases from V and 6 bases from J, with 13 bases in between. The CDR3 spells CAWSLGGGPGELFF. The CDR3 DNA sequence: TGTGCCTGGAGTCTAGGAGGGGGCCCCGGGGAGCTGTTTTTT.

J is TRBJ1-1 and V is TRBV5-4; no firm D call. Trimming took 2 bases from V and 6 from J, leaving 8 bases between them. Germline lookup yields CDR1 SGHNT and CDR2 YYREEE (reference sequence). The CDR3 loop spans 12 amino acids. As DNA, the CDR3 is TGTGCCAGCAGCTTTGGAGTCGCTGAAGCTTTCTTT. Translated: CASSFGVAEAFF.